Listed below are T cell receptor beta chains from one sample, sequenced in a study of tumor-infiltrating lymphocytes in localized non-small cell lung cancer. Libraries were prepared by immunoSEQ multiplex PCR; TCRdb keeps only in-frame clonotypes and omits some of them. There are thousands of clones in the sample; around 77% occur only once, and 15% to 20% lies in the top ten. Sequenced: uninvolved lung tissue not adjacent to the tumor. The source of these receptors is a human donor with non-small cell lung cancer. Each CDR3 is given without its conserved first and last residue. The D gene is left open where the match is weak.

V | D | CDR3
TRBV6-1 | . | ASSEGQGLVDGYT
TRBV30 | . | AAQRGRVPTDTQY
TRBV28 | . | ASSFTGGGTEAF
TRBV6-5 | . | ASSKGLNTEAF
TRBV7-8 | . | ASSLLWSSTDTQY
TRBV5-1 | TRBD2 | ASSWTSGGSQETQY
TRBV9 | . | ASSVGDGMNTEAF
TRBV6-4 | . | ASSADSAGQAVAF
TRBV28 | . | ATRPSTDTQY
TRBV10-3 | . | AIKLDMNTEAF
TRBV9 | . | ASSVSPYNEQF
TRBV5-1 | . | ASSLANEGTGELF
TRBV2 | . | ASSADRINSPLH
TRBV5-6 | . | ASSLAGGEVVGYT
TRBV4-1 | TRBD2 | ASSRHASGAYNEQF
TRBV2 | TRBD1 | ARAQGQLGYGYT
TRBV20-1 | . | SAMTNTEAF
TRBV18 | TRBD1 | ASSMDRGTYNQPQH
TRBV14 | . | ASSPDTGSTFGYT
TRBV2 | TRBD1 | ASSEGAGTGEN
TRBV5-4 | . | ASSKDRYGYT
TRBV5-4 | . | ASSSPRGLSTGELF
TRBV5-5 | . | ASSFHGDTEAF
TRBV11-2 | . | ASSTPSRSDYGYT
TRBV29-1 | . | SVSSGPPIGGNTIY
TRBV28 | . | ASSRLYGNQPQH